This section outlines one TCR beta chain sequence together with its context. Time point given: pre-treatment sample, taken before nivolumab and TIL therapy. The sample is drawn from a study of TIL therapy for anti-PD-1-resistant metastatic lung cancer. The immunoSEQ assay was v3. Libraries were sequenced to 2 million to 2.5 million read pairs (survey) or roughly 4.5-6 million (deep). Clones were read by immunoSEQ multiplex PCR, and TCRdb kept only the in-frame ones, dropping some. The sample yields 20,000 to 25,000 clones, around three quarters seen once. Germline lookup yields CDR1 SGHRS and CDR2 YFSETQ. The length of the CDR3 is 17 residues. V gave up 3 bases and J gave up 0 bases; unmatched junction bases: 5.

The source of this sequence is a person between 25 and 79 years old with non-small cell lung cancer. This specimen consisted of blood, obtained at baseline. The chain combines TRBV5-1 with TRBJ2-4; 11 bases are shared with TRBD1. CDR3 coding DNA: TGCGCCAGCAGCTCCGGTGGGACAGGGGGAGCCAAAAACATTCAGTACTTC. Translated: CASSSGGTGGAKNIQYF.